This T cell receptor beta chain was obtained from a study of T cells after yellow fever vaccination. Points from the study as a whole: Booster samples showed a return of most primary-vaccination clones (around 96% CD4, around 85% CD8). Peak timing came faster in the weaker secondary response, day 5 versus 15.

TCRdb fed the 5' RACE reads into MiXCR, producing one record per CDR3 protein. The table lists some 600,000 distinct CDR3 sequences, around a sixth of them singletons. A few counts support this clonotype. Its target is unknown. Germline V gene data show CDR1 as PRHDT and CDR2 as FYEKMQ (reference sequence). V was cut by 2 bases and J by 2 bases, with 9 bases left in between. This CDR3 contains 15 residues. The origin of this receptor is a man aged 18 to 29 who received the YFV17D yellow fever vaccine. Sequences were derived from PBMCs, sampled 5 days after the first yellow fever vaccination. The genes are TRBV13 and TRBJ2-2, with a weak D call TRBD1 (6 bases). CDR3 sequence (DNA): TGTGCCAGCAGCTTACGGACAGACAACACCGGGGAGCTGTTTTTT. Translating gives CASSLRTDNTGELFF.